This T cell receptor beta chain comes out of a study of blood T cells in healthy people across ages. Each donor had approximately 10 milliliters of peripheral blood drawn. Total RNA extracted from each sample amounted to at least 6 micrograms. This clonotype was detected ten times or more. With a J-beta primer mix and a sample-barcoded 5' primer, a second PCR ran about 7 to 12 cycles. Per sample, CDR3-containing paired-end reads numbered at least 3 million. TCRdb analysed the 5' RACE reads with MiXCR anew, one entry per CDR3 protein. The sample yields hundreds of thousands of distinct CDR3 sequences, roughly half seen once. The length of the CDR3 is 17 residues. The V and J ends lost 5 bases and 5 bases respectively, with 22 bases between them. Germline V gene sequence: CDR1 SEHNR, CDR2 FQNEAQ (reference sequence).

The sequencing input was blood. The rearrangement uses TRBV7-9 and TRBJ2-1; weak D call: TRBD1 (5 bases). The receptor's source is an elderly woman in good health. CDR3 residues: CASSPPRSSDNNNEQFF. The CDR3 nucleotides are TGTGCCAGCAGCCCACCCCGGAGTTCGGACAATAACAATGAGCAGTTCTTC.